These T cell receptor beta chains were read from a single sample in a study of cytomegalovirus exposure and HLA in healthy donors. Sequenced by immunoSEQ multiplex PCR; TCRdb stores in-frame clones only, minus some. Of under 85,000 clones listed, 70% to 75% are singletons. Sequenced: PBMCs. These receptors were collected from a young woman in good health and CMV-seropositive. Both conserved end residues are part of each CDR3. Each record gives: J gene, D gene, V gene, clone size, CDR3 DNA, CDR3 protein. The D gene is left open where the match is weak. Clone size appears in some rows only: once, few, many, or a class for an expanded clone.

>TRBJ1-2|.|TRBV30|few
TGTGCCTGGAGTGTGCGACAGAATGGCGGCTACACCTTC
CAWSVRQNGGYTF
>TRBJ2-7|TRBD1|TRBV7-2|.
TGTGCCAGCAGCTTAAGGGGGACAGGCTCCTACGAGCAGTACTTC
CASSLRGTGSYEQYF
>TRBJ2-2|TRBD1|TRBV11-2|.
TGTGCCAGCAGCTTAGCAGGGGGCTTGAACACCGGGGAGCTGTTTTTT
CASSLAGGLNTGELFF
>TRBJ1-3|.|TRBV30|once
TGTGCCTGGACCCTGGGGCAGCGCTCTGGAAACACCATATATTTT
CAWTLGQRSGNTIYF
>TRBJ1-1|TRBD1|TRBV19|.
TGTGCCAGTAGTCCGGGACAGGAAGCTTTCTTT
CASSPGQEAFF
>TRBJ1-1|.|TRBV30|.
TGTGCCTGGGGACTCATGGTGAACACTGAAGCTTTCTTT
CAWGLMVNTEAFF
>TRBJ2-1|.|TRBV30|.
TGTGCCTGGAAGTTTGGGACACAGAACAATGAGCAGTTCTTC
CAWKFGTQNNEQFF
>TRBJ1-1|TRBD1|TRBV4-3|.
TGCGCCAGCAGCCAAACCGGGACAGGGAACACTGAAGCTTTCTTT
CASSQTGTGNTEAFF
>TRBJ2-7|TRBD2|TRBV30|once
TGTGCCTGGAGTGTACACGGTAGCGGGAGGGCCTACGAGCAGTACTTC
CAWSVHGSGRAYEQYF
>TRBJ2-5|TRBD2|TRBV13|.
TGTGCCAGCAGCGTCCGACTAGCGGGAGGGCGGGAGACCCAGTACTTC
CASSVRLAGGRETQYF
>TRBJ1-1|TRBD1|TRBV28|.
TGTGCCAGCAGTCCACATCTCGACAGGGGTGGTGAAGCTTTCTTT
CASSPHLDRGGEAFF
>TRBJ1-2|.|TRBV27|.
TGTGCCAGCAGTTTAAAAGGGGTTTATGGCTACACCTTC
CASSLKGVYGYTF
>TRBJ1-2|.|TRBV30|.
TGTGCCTGGAGTGTACAGAACTATGGCTACACCTTC
CAWSVQNYGYTF
>TRBJ1-1|TRBD1|TRBV7-2|.
TGTGCCAGCAACCTTGTAAGTCAGGGGGCGAACACTGAAGCTTTCTTT
CASNLVSQGANTEAFF
>TRBJ1-2|.|TRBV5-1|few
TGCGCCAGCAGCCCGCTCCACAGGGCGGGGGGGGGAAATTATGGCTACACCTTC
CASSPLHRAGGGNYGYTF
>TRBJ1-2|TRBD1|TRBV28|.
TGTGCCAGCACCACAAGCCGGGACAGGACTAACTATGGCTACACCTTC
CASTTSRDRTNYGYTF
>TRBJ2-7|TRBD2|TRBV15|.
TGTGCCACCAGGCCTACTAGCGGGAGGGTCCACGAGCAGTACTTC
CATRPTSGRVHEQYF
>TRBJ1-2|TRBD1|TRBV4-3|.
TGCGCCAGCAGCCAAGATATCGGGACAGAAACTAACTATGGCTACACCTTC
CASSQDIGTETNYGYTF
>TRBJ1-5|.|TRBV28|.
TGTGCCAGCAGTTTCTCAGTCCGACAGCCCCAGCATTTT
CASSFSVRQPQHF
>TRBJ1-1|TRBD1|TRBV29-1|.
TGCAGCGTTGGGGCAGGGGGCATAAATTTGGAAGCTTTCTTT
CSVGAGGINLEAFF
>TRBJ2-7|TRBD1|TRBV13|.
TGTGCCAGCAGCAAGAGACTCCGGGACAGGGGGCTCGGCGAGCAGTACTTC
CASSKRLRDRGLGEQYF
>TRBJ1-3|.|TRBV9|.
TGTGCCAGCAGCCCTTCCGGAAACACCATATATTTT
CASSPSGNTIYF
>TRBJ1-1|.|TRBV6-5|few
TGTGCCAGCAGCTCCATGCAGGGAGGAGCTTTCTTT
CASSSMQGGAFF
>TRBJ2-7|TRBD2|TRBV7-9|.
TGTGCCAGCAGCCAAGGGGACTACGTGCAGTACTTC
CASSQGDYVQYF
>TRBJ2-1|TRBD1|TRBV5-8|.
TGTGCCAGCAGCTTATACCGACAGGGGAGCTCCTACAATGAGCAGTTCTTC
CASSLYRQGSSYNEQFF
>TRBJ1-2|.|TRBV7-2|.
TGTGCCAGCAGCCCCGACACCTATGGCTACACCTTC
CASSPDTYGYTF
>TRBJ2-5|.|TRBV7-2|.
TGTGCCAGCAGCCCTCCTTCAGAGACCCAGTACTTC
CASSPPSETQYF
>TRBJ2-1|.|TRBV5-4|.
TGTGCCAGCAGCTTGGGTCGCGAGTTGACTTTCTCCTACAATGAGCAGTTCTTC
CASSLGRELTFSYNEQFF
>TRBJ2-7|TRBD2|TRBV6-5|.
TGTGCCAGCAGGCCCGGACTAGTCGGAGAGAACGAGCAGTACTTC
CASRPGLVGENEQYF
>TRBJ1-1|TRBD1|TRBV28|.
TGTGCCAGCCTACAGGGGACCAACACTGAAGCTTTCTTT
CASLQGTNTEAFF
>TRBJ1-3|.|TRBV19|.
TGTGCCAGTAATGGGCAGCCAAGAGGAAACACCATATATTTT
CASNGQPRGNTIYF
>TRBJ1-2|.|TRBV7-9|.
TGTGCCAGCAGCCCGGTGACAGGATTTACGGGCTACACCTTC
CASSPVTGFTGYTF